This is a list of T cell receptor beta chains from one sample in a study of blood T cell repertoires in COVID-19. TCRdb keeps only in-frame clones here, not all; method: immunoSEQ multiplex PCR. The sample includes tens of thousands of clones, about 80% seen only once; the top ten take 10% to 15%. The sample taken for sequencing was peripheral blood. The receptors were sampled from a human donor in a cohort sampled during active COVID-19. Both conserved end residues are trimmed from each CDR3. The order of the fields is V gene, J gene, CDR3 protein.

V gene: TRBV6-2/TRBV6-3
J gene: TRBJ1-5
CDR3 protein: ASSLTGVNNQPQH

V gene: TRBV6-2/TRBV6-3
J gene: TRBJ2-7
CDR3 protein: ASSYPTGTSGSPWIEEQY

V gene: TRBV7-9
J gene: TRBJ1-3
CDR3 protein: ASSPRWEAGNTIY

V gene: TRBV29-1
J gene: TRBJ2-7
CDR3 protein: SVGRGFSYEQY

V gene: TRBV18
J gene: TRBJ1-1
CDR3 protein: ASSPPGGGNRNTEAF

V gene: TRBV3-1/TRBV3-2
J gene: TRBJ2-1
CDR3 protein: ASSQRAGGNEQF

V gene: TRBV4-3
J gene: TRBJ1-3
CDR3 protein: ASSQEGDKYSGNTIY

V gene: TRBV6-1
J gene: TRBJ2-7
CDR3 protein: ASSEAGPYEQY

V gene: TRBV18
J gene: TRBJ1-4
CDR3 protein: ASSPTGNNEKLF

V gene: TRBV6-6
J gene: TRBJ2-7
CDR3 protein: ASSYSRREPSYEQY

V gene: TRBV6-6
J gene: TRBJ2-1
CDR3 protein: ASRSGSGNRDEQF

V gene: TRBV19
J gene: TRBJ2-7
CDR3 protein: ASSSGRTYEQY

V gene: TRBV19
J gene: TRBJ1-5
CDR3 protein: ASSPRTFEPQH

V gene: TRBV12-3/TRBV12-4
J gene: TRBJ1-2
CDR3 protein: ASTGTNYGYT

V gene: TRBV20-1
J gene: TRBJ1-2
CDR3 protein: SAHRVEGYT

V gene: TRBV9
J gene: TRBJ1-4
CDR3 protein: ASSTAGGHEKLF